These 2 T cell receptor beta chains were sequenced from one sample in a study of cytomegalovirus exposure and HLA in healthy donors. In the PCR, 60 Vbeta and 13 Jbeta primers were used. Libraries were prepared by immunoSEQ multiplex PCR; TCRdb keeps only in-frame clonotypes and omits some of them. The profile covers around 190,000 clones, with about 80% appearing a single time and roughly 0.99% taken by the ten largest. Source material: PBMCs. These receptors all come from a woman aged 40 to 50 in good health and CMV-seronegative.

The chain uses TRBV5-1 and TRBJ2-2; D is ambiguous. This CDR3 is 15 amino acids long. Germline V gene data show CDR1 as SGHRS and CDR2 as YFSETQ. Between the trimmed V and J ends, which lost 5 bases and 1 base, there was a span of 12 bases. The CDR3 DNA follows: TGCGCCAGCAGTTGGGCACAGCTGAACACCGGGGAGCTGTTTTTT. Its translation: CASSWAQLNTGELFF.

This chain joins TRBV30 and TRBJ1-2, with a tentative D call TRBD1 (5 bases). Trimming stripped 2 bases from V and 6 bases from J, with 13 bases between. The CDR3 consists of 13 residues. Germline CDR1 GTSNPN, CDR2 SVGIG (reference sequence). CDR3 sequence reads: CAWSQGFGDGYTF. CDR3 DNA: TGTGCCTGGAGTCAGGGATTCGGAGATGGCTACACCTTC.